The rows below give T cell receptor beta chains drawn from one sample of a study of T cells after posttransplantation cyclophosphamide. TCRdb keeps only in-frame clones here, not all; method: immunoSEQ multiplex PCR. The repertoire holds more than 30,000 clones, with around nine tenths as singletons. The sequencing input was naive CD4+ T cells sorted from PBMCs. All receptors derive from a woman aged 55-69 years in good health, CMV-negative, and a related stem cell transplant donor. CDR3s include the opening cysteine and the closing phenylalanine or tryptophan. The D gene is left open where the match is weak. The size of a clone is reported for some rows only, either as once, few or many, or as a class for expanded clones.

j_gene	abundance	v_gene	len	d_gene	CDR3aa	CDR3nt
TRBJ2-3	.	TRBV6-1	12	.	CATGHRTDTQYF	TGTGCCACCGGACACCGCACAGATACGCAGTATTTT
TRBJ1-5	.	TRBV11-2	14	TRBD1	CASSLGQGNQPQHF	TGTGCCAGCAGCTTAGGACAGGGTAATCAGCCCCAGCATTTT
TRBJ1-1	.	TRBV15	12	.	CATSPRRGRAFF	TGTGCCACCAGCCCTAGGCGGGGTCGAGCTTTCTTT
TRBJ1-2	once	TRBV7-6	15	.	CASSLRQDSLKGYTF	TGTGCCAGCAGCTTGAGGCAGGACTCGCTAAAGGGCTACACCTTC
TRBJ1-5	.	TRBV6-5	15	.	CASSYGRGSNQPQHF	TGTGCCAGCAGTTACGGCAGGGGTAGCAATCAGCCCCAGCATTTT
TRBJ2-5	.	TRBV30	14	.	CAWSVRDRKETQYF	TGTGCCTGGAGTGTTCGAGACAGGAAAGAGACCCAGTACTTC
TRBJ2-7	.	TRBV25-1	12	.	CASSGPAYEQYF	TGTGCCAGCAGTGGGCCAGCCTACGAGCAGTACTTC
TRBJ2-2	.	TRBV4-1	17	.	CASSHPSGRGNTGELFF	TGCGCCAGCAGCCATCCATCGGGCAGGGGAAACACCGGGGAGCTGTTTTTT
TRBJ1-1	once	TRBV2	13	.	CASRTDTNTGAFF	TGTGCCAGCAGGACAGATACGAACACTGGAGCTTTCTTT
TRBJ2-3	.	TRBV19	15	TRBD1	CASSIEGASTDTQYF	TGTGCCAGTAGTATCGAGGGGGCGAGCACAGATACGCAGTATTTT
TRBJ2-1	.	TRBV18	16	.	CASSPKTGTGGNEQFF	TGTGCCAGCTCACCAAAGACAGGAACGGGTGGCAATGAGCAGTTCTTC
TRBJ2-3	.	TRBV15	13	.	CATSTWGQDTQYF	TGTGCCACCAGCACTTGGGGCCAAGATACGCAGTATTTT
TRBJ2-4	.	TRBV5-4	13	.	CASSLAGENIQYF	TGTGCCAGCAGCTTGGCGGGGGAAAACATTCAGTACTTC
TRBJ1-5	.	TRBV18	13	.	CASSPGLDQPQHF	TGTGCCAGCTCACCTGGACTTGATCAGCCCCAGCATTTT
TRBJ2-2	.	TRBV7-8	15	TRBD1	CASSLRQGDTGELFF	TGTGCCAGCAGCTTACGACAGGGGGACACCGGGGAGCTGTTTTTT
TRBJ1-1	.	TRBV2	15	.	CASSGQGVGNTEAFF	TGTGCCAGCAGTGGGCAAGGGGTGGGGAACACTGAAGCTTTCTTT
TRBJ1-6	.	TRBV19	13	.	CASSIPRGSPLHF	TGTGCCAGTAGTATCCCAAGGGGTTCACCCCTCCACTTT
TRBJ1-5	.	TRBV28	13	.	CAQQRGANQPQHF	TGTGCTCAGCAACGGGGGGCGAATCAGCCCCAGCATTTT
TRBJ1-5	.	TRBV7-2	16	.	CASSLGRTESNQPQHF	TGTGCCAGCAGCTTAGGCCGTACAGAAAGCAATCAGCCCCAGCATTTT
TRBJ2-7	.	TRBV6-5	15	TRBD2	CASSPQSGGPYEQYF	TGTGCCAGCAGTCCACAAAGCGGGGGCCCCTACGAGCAGTACTTC
TRBJ2-7	.	TRBV30	14	TRBD1	CAWSTGVSTYEQYF	TGTGCCTGGAGCACAGGGGTCTCCACCTACGAGCAGTACTTC
TRBJ2-5	.	TRBV5-6	15	TRBD1	CASSFTGVGQETQYF	TGTGCCAGCAGCTTCACAGGGGTTGGGCAAGAGACCCAGTACTTC
TRBJ1-1	.	TRBV30	13	.	CAWSVQENTEAFF	TGTGCCTGGAGTGTTCAGGAGAACACTGAAGCTTTCTTT